The 10 T cell receptor beta chains reported below all come from one sample, sequenced in a study of T cells in localized non-small cell lung cancer. The method was immunoSEQ multiplex PCR; TCRdb's version includes in-frame clones alone and lacks a portion of them. The sample has around 36,000 clones, roughly three quarters seen once. The sequencing here drew on PBMCs, taken before any cancer treatment. Receptors originate from a woman aged 35 to 69 with stage II squamous cell lung carcinoma.

The V and J genes are TRBV5-1 and TRBJ1-6, with TRBD1 matching over 7 bases. J gave up 7 bases and V 4 bases, and 5 bases lay outside the gene matches. The CDR3 has 14 amino acids. CDR1 SGHRS and CDR2 YFSETQ come from the germline V gene. CDR3 residues: CASSLGTVNSPLHF. DNA for the CDR3: TGCGCCAGCAGCCTCGGGACAGTAAATTCACCCCTCCACTTT.

The V and J genes are TRBV5-8 and TRBJ1-5; TRBD1 is a possible D gene (6 bases). Trimming cost V 0 bases and J 2 bases, with 9 bases left between them. The CDR3 runs 15 residues. Germline values: CDR1 SGHTS, CDR2 YDEGEE. This CDR3 reads CASSLAGVGNQPQHF. The CDR3 DNA sequence: TGTGCCAGCAGCTTGGCAGGGGTGGGCAATCAGCCCCAGCATTTT.

This chain uses TRBV6-5 with TRBJ2-7; 7 nucleotides line up with TRBD1. Germline V gives CDR1 MNHEY, CDR2 SVGAGI. This CDR3 has 13 amino acids. Germline trimming cut 8 bases from V and 0 bases from J; bases unmatched to any gene: 4. CDR3 sequence reads: CASRTGDSYEQYF. In DNA form, the CDR3 reads TGTGCCAGCCGGACAGGTGACTCCTACGAGCAGTACTTC.

V is TRBV6-5 and J is TRBJ1-2; D ambiguous. The CDR3 totals 13 residues. From germline, CDR1 is MNHEY and CDR2 SVGAGI. V dropped 5 bases and J dropped 2 bases, with 9 bases sitting between them. In DNA, the CDR3 is TGTGCCAGCAGTCCCTCAGCAAACTATGGCTACACCTTC. Its translation: CASSPSANYGYTF.

This clone has just one count. CDR3 residues: CASSPGLGGEETQYF. DNA of the CDR3: TGTGCCAGCTCACCGGGCTTGGGAGGGGAAGAGACCCAGTACTTC. This chain uses TRBV18 with TRBJ2-5; 7 bases match TRBD2. With V trimmed by 3 bases and J by 3 bases, 7 bases remained unmatched. Germline V gene lookup returns CDR1 KGHSH and CDR2 LQKENI. The CDR3 consists of 15 residues.

The V call is TRBV18, the J call TRBJ2-5; D remains ambiguous. Germline V gives CDR1 KGHSH, CDR2 LQKENI. The ends were cut back, 4 bases at V and 2 bases at J, with 17 bases in the middle. This CDR3 contains 16 residues. CDR3 sequence (DNA): TGTGCCAGCTCACTGAATCGTCAGCAACAACAAGAGACCCAGTACTTC. The encoded protein is CASSLNRQQQQETQYF. Combining the CDR3 with reference TRBV18 and TRBJ2-5 gives the whole variable domain NAGVMQNPRHLVRRRGQEARLRCSPMKGHSHVYWYRQLPEEGLKFMVYLQKENIIDESGMPKERFSAEFPKEGPSILRIQQVVRGDSAAYFCASSLNRQQQQETQYFGPGTRLLVL.

The gene calls are TRBV7-8 and TRBJ1-2; 10 positions agree with TRBD1. Germline CDR1 SGHVS, CDR2 FQNEAQ. The CDR3 has 14 amino acids. J gave up 4 bases and V 1 base, and 0 bases lay outside the gene matches. The CDR3 loop reads CASSLGDRGYGYTF. The DNA for the CDR3 is TGTGCCAGCAGCTTAGGGGACAGGGGCTATGGCTACACCTTC.

This clone appeared a few times. The CDR3: CASSDNSGFTDTQYF. The DNA of the CDR3 is TGTGCCAGCAGTGATAATAGCGGATTCACAGATACGCAGTATTTT. The genes are TRBV2 and TRBJ2-3, with D maybe TRBD2 (6 bases). This CDR3 region has 15 residues. Trimming cost V 3 bases and J 2 bases, with 12 bases left between them. Germline loops: CDR1 SNHLY, CDR2 FYNNEI.

The chain uses TRBV10-3 and TRBJ2-1; 10 nucleotides align to TRBD2. Trimming removed 6 bases from V and 5 bases from J; junction bases left unmatched: 16. Germline V gene sequence: CDR1 ENHRY, CDR2 SYGVKD. The CDR3 runs to 18 residues. CDR3 DNA sequence: TGTGCCATCAGGCCGGGAGCTAGCGGGAGTATTGGGGACAATGAGCAGTTCTTC. Amino acid sequence: CAIRPGASGSIGDNEQFF.

This chain uses TRBV15 with TRBJ1-4; D is unresolved. Germline CDR1 is LNHNV and CDR2 is YYDKDF (reference sequence). V was shortened by 2 bases and J by 2 bases, with 9 bases between the two germline ends. The CDR3 sequence is 15 residues long. CDR3 loop: CATSRPTGTNEKLFF. Here the CDR3 DNA reads TGTGCCACCAGCAGACCGACGGGGACTAATGAAAAACTGTTTTTT.